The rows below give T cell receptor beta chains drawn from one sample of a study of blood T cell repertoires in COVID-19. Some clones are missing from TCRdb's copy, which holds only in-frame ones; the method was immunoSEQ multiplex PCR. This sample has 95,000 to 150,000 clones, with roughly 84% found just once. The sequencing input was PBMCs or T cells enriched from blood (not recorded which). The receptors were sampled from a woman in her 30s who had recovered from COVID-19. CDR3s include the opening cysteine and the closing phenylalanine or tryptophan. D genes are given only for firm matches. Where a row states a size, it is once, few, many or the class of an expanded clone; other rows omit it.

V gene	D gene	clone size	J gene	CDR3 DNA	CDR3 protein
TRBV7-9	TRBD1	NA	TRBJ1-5	TGTGCCAGCAGCGCTGGACAGGGGTCTCAGCCCCAGCATTTT	CASSAGQGSQPQHF
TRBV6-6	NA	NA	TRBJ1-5	TGTGCCAGCAGTTACCGACAGAATAGCAATCAGCCCCAGCATTTT	CASSYRQNSNQPQHF
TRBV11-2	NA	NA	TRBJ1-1	TGTGCCAGCAGCTTAGGTGTGGGGCGGAACACTGAAGCTTTCTTT	CASSLGVGRNTEAFF
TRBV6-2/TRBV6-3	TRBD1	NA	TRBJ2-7	TGTGCCAGCACCCCCGGGACAGGGGGCTCCTACGAGCAGTACTTC	CASTPGTGGSYEQYF
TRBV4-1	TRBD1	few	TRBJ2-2	TGCGCCAGCAGCCGAGAGAACGACAGGGTCACCGGGGAGCTGTTTTTT	CASSRENDRVTGELFF
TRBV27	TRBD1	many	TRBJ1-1	TGTGCCAGCAGTTTAAGGCAGACAGGGACTGAAGCTTTCTTT	CASSLRQTGTEAFF
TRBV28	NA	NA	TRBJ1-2	TGTGCCAGCAGTTTATCACTCAGGGCCAACTATGGCTACACCTTC	CASSLSLRANYGYTF
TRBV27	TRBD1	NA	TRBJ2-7	TGTGCCAGCAGTCCGACAGGGCTATTCTACGAGCAGTACTTC	CASSPTGLFYEQYF
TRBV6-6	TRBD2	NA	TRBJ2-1	TGTGCCAGCAGTCAGCTAGCGGGAGGGCCAACCCACAATGAGCAGTTCTTC	CASSQLAGGPTHNEQFF
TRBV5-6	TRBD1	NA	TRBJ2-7	TGTGCCAGCAGCTTGGACAGGGGGCTAATCTACGAGCAGTACTTC	CASSLDRGLIYEQYF
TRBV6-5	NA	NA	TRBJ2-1	TGTGCCAGCAGTTACGAAGGGGGTTCCTACAATGAGCAGTTCTTC	CASSYEGGSYNEQFF
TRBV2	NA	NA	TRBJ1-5	TGTGCCAGCAGCCCTGGGGCAGGGAATCAGCCCCAGCATTTT	CASSPGAGNQPQHF
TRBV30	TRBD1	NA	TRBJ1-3	TGTGCCTGGAGGAGGGACAGGTCTGGAAACACCATATATTTT	CAWRRDRSGNTIYF
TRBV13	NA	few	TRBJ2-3	TGTGCCAGCAGCTTAGCGTTCGGCGGAGCGAGCACAGATACGCAGTATTTT	CASSLAFGGASTDTQYF
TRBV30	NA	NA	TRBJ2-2	TGTGCCTGGTCCCGAGGCCCGGGGTTAGCCACCGGGGAGCTGTTTTTT	CAWSRGPGLATGELFF
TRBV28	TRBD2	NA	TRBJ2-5	TGTGCCAGCAGGGGATGGGGGAGGGCCCAAGAGACCCAGTACTTC	CASRGWGRAQETQYF
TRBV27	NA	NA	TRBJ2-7	TGTGCCAGCAGTTATGCTGGGACACAATACGAGCAGTACTTC	CASSYAGTQYEQYF
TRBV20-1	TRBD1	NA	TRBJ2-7	TGCAGTGCTAGTAGGTCTGGGACAGAGTTTGACGAGCAGTACTTC	CSASRSGTEFDEQYF
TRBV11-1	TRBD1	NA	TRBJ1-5	TGTGCCAGCAGCTTAGGACAGGGAGGAAGTCAGCCCCAGCATTTT	CASSLGQGGSQPQHF
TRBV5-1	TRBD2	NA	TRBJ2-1	TGCGCCAGCAGCCAGATGACTAGCGGGACTGGAAGTGAGCAGTTCTTC	CASSQMTSGTGSEQFF
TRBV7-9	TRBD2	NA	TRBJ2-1	TGTGCCAGCAGCTCAGGACTAGCGCTAAACAATGAGCAGTTCTTC	CASSSGLALNNEQFF
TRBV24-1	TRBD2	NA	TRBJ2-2	TGTGCCACCAGTGACAGCGGGAGACCCGGGGAGCTGTTTTTT	CATSDSGRPGELFF
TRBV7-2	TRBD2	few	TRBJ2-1	TGTGCCAGCAGCTCTAGCGGGAGCCCGTACAATGAGCAGTTCTTC	CASSSSGSPYNEQFF
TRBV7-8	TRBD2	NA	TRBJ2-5	TGTGCCAGCAGCTGGAGGACTAGCGGGAGTGAGACCCAGTACTTC	CASSWRTSGSETQYF
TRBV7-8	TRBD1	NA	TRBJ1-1	TGTGCCAGCAGCCTGATCGGACAGGCCGGACGTATGAACACTGAAGCTTTCTTT	CASSLIGQAGRMNTEAFF
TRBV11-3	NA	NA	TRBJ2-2	TGTGCCAGCAGCTTACCGGGATGGAACACCGGGGAGCTGTTTTTT	CASSLPGWNTGELFF
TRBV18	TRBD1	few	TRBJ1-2	TGTGCCAGCTCACCTGGACAGGAAATCAACTATGGCTACACCTTC	CASSPGQEINYGYTF
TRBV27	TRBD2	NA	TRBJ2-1	TGTGCCAGCAGTTCTCACGGGACTAGCGGGAGGCCTGAGCAGTTCTTC	CASSSHGTSGRPEQFF
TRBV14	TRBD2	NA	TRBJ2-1	TGTGCCAGCAGCCAGCTAGCGGGAGCGACCGTAGTGGAGCAGTTCTTC	CASSQLAGATVVEQFF
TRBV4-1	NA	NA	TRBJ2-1	TGCGCCAGCAGCCAAGATATGCGGGGGCGGGCTTACAATGAGCAGTTCTTC	CASSQDMRGRAYNEQFF
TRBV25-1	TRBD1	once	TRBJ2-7	TGTGCCAGCAGTGAATTAAAAGGACAGGGACACTACGAGCAGTACTTC	CASSELKGQGHYEQYF
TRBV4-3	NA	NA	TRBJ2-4	TGCGCCAGCAGCCAAGGACAGGACAACTTGGACATTCAGTACTTC	CASSQGQDNLDIQYF
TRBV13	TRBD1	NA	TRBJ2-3	TGTGCCAGCAGCTCCGGGGACAGGGCACCAGATACGCAGTATTTT	CASSSGDRAPDTQYF
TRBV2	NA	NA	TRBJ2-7	TGTGCCAGCAGGTACAGGGTAGGATCCTACGAGCAGTACTTC	CASRYRVGSYEQYF
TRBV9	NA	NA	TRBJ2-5	TGTGCCAGCAGCGCCAGCGAGTTAGGGACCCAGTACTTC	CASSASELGTQYF
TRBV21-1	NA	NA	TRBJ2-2	TGTGCCAGCAGTACCTCCACATCGAACACCGGGGAGCTGTTTTTT	CASSTSTSNTGELFF
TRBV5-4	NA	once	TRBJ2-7	TGTGCCAGCAGCTTGGAGGGGTACACCTACGAGCAGTACTTC	CASSLEGYTYEQYF
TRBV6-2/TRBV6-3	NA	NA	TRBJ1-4	TGTGCCAGCAGCTCCGTGGGCGCCTATGAAAAACTGTTTTTT	CASSSVGAYEKLFF
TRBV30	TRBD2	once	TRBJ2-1	TGTGCCCGCGGACTAGCGGGAGGGCGAAATGAGCAGTTCTTC	CARGLAGGRNEQFF
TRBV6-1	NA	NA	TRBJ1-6	TGTGCCAGCAGTGAAATTTCGACGGGGTCACCCCTCCACTTT	CASSEISTGSPLHF
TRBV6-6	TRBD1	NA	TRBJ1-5	TGTGCCAGCAGTCGAGCGGGGACAGGAAGGGGCAATCAGCCCCAGCATTTT	CASSRAGTGRGNQPQHF
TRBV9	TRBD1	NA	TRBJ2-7	TGTGCCAGCAGCGTTTCGGGACAGGGAGCCTACGAGCAGTACTTC	CASSVSGQGAYEQYF
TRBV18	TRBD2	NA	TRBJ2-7	TGTGCCAGCTCACCACAAGCGGGAGCGGCCTACGAGCAGTACTTC	CASSPQAGAAYEQYF
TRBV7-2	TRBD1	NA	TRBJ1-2	TGTGCCAGCAGCCAATCCGGACAGGGGCGCTGGAACTATGGCTACACCTTC	CASSQSGQGRWNYGYTF
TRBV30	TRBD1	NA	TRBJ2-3	TGTGCCTGGAGTGGGACAGGGGGCACAGATACGCAGTATTTT	CAWSGTGGTDTQYF
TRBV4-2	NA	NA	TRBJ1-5	TGTGCCAGCAGCCCTGGATTCAACGGGGAGGGCAATCAGCCCCAGCATTTT	CASSPGFNGEGNQPQHF
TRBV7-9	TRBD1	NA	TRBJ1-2	TGTGCCAGCAGCTCCTACAGGGGTCAAGACTATGGCTACACCTTC	CASSSYRGQDYGYTF
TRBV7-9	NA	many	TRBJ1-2	TGTGCCAGCAGCTCCGGTACCCCCAACTATGGCTACACCTTC	CASSSGTPNYGYTF
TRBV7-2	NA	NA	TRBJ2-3	TGTGCCAGCAGCTCGCGAGGGGGGGGCCCTAGCACAGATACGCAGTATTTT	CASSSRGGGPSTDTQYF
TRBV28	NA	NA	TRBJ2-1	TGTGCCAGCAGCCTCCGGGCCTATGAGGGGCAGTTCTTC	CASSLRAYEGQFF
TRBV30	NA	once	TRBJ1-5	TGTGCCTGGACTACAGGTCTGGGCAATCAGCCCCAGCATTTT	CAWTTGLGNQPQHF